The 17 T cell receptor beta chains given below trace back to one sample, sequenced in a study of T cells in Graves' hyperthyroidism and ophthalmopathy. The TCR beta CDR3 regions underwent amplification using RNA transcripts as the source. The HTBI primer set drove a first-round RT-PCR of the TCR CDR3. TCRdb redid the calling of the multiplex PCR reads with MiXCR, one entry per CDR3 protein. The table records about 290,000 distinct CDR3 sequences, roughly 13% of them present only once. Material for sequencing was blood. Receptors originate from a woman aged 40 to 50 with Graves' hyperthyroidism.

This clonotype was seen many times. V is TRBV20-1 and J is TRBJ2-3; the D gene is possibly TRBD1 (5 bases). Germline loops: CDR1 DFQATT, CDR2 SNEGSKA (reference sequence). V dropped 0 bases and J dropped 1 base, with 11 bases sitting between them. There are 15 residues in the CDR3. The CDR3 loop is CSARDRVVGTDTQYF. CDR3 DNA sequence: TGCAGTGCTAGAGACAGGGTAGTCGGCACAGATACGCAGTATTTT.

The sample holds many counts of this clonotype. The chain is built from TRBV27 and TRBJ2-7; tentative D call: TRBD2 (5 bases). Germline V gene lookup returns CDR1 MNHEY and CDR2 SMNVEV (reference sequence). This CDR3 contains 16 residues. V was shortened by 7 bases and J by 1 base, with 20 bases between the two germline ends. CDR3 sequence (DNA): TGTGCCAGCAAGAGCCACCTTCGGGATCCTTCCTACGAGCAGTACTTC. It yields the protein CASKSHLRDPSYEQYF.

This clonotype was counted many times. The rearrangement links TRBV6-1 to TRBJ2-5; 8 bases match TRBD2. This CDR3 comprises 14 residues. The junction had 7 bases not matched to a gene; V was cut back by 5 bases and J by 5 bases. Germline CDR1 reads MNHNS; CDR2 reads SASEGT. CDR3 loop: CASSSGSLVETQYF. The CDR3 coding sequence is TGTGCCAGCAGTAGCGGGAGTCTCGTGGAGACCCAGTACTTC.

There are many counts of this clonotype. V usage is TRBV5-6 and J usage is TRBJ2-5; D gene ambiguous. Trimming took 0 bases from V and 3 from J, leaving 6 bases between them. The length of the CDR3 is 13 residues. The germline CDR1 and CDR2 sequences are SGHDT and YYEEEE. Here the CDR3 reads CASSLGIEETQYF. The CDR3, as DNA: TGTGCCAGCAGCTTGGGAATTGAAGAGACCCAGTACTTC.

On this clonotype: One junction end does not reproduce the germline sequence, and a read error may be involved. The chain uses TRBV6-2 or TRBV6-3 and TRBJ1-2; D gene uncertain. Germline CDR1 MNHEY, CDR2 SVGEGT. CDR3 length equals 19 residues. This CDR3 is CASSSQSGVLNLRRSGYTF. The CDR3 bases are TGCGCCAGCAGTTCCCAAAGTGGGGTCCTAAACCTGCGCAGGAGTGGCTACACCTTC.

Ten or more counts support this clonotype. V usage is TRBV7-8 and J usage is TRBJ2-1; D possibly corresponds to TRBD2 (6 bases). V lost 5 bases and J 2 bases, leaving 16 bases between the germline ends. This CDR3 contains 16 residues. Germline lookup yields CDR1 SGHVS and CDR2 FQNEAQ. DNA of the CDR3: TGTGCCAGCAGCCGCCGACTAGAAGGTCCCTACAATGAGCAGTTCTTC. This gives the protein CASSRRLEGPYNEQFF.

The CDR3 region is CAWRDGALSRKYF. DNA of the CDR3: TGTGCCTGGAGGGATGGGGCCCTATCTAGAAAGTACTTC. This rearrangement joins TRBV30 to TRBJ2-5; maybe TRBD1 (5 bases). The CDR3 is 13 amino acids. Germline loops: CDR1 GTSNPN, CDR2 SVGIG (reference sequence). Between the trimmed V and J ends, which lost 3 bases and 12 bases, there was a span of 20 bases.

There are many counts of this clonotype. This rearrangement joins TRBV11-2 to TRBJ2-4; a possible D gene is TRBD2 (6 bases). The CDR3 is 15 residues long. V lost 4 bases and J lost 8, with 18 bases in between. Germline CDR1 and CDR2: SGHAT and FQNNGV. The CDR3 region is CASSSQLARWDIQYF. For the CDR3, the DNA is TGTGCCAGCAGCTCACAACTAGCCAGGTGGGACATTCAGTACTTC.

This sequence joins TRBV10-3 and TRBJ2-7; TRBD2 aligns across 9 bases. This CDR3 contains 14 residues. Per the germline V gene, CDR1 is ENHRY and CDR2 is SYGVKD. The V gene end was trimmed by 9 bases and the J gene end by 0 bases; junction bases not matched to a gene: 6. CDR3 bases: TGTGCCATTCGCGTTAGCGGGAGCTCCTACGAGCAGTACTTC. Its protein is CAIRVSGSSYEQYF.

This clonotype was seen a few times. CDR3 nucleotide sequence: TGTGCCAGCAGTCCCCAGGCTAGCGGTTCTACGAACCAGTACTTC. It translates to CASSPQASGSTNQYF. V gene TRBV12-3 or TRBV12-4 combines with J gene TRBJ2-7; TRBD2 matches at 7 bases. The CDR3 runs to 15 residues. J gave up 10 bases and V 5 bases, and 17 bases lay outside the gene matches.

This clonotype came up many times. As DNA, the CDR3 is TGTGCCATCAGTGAGGGGGAGGTGAACACTGAAGCTTTCTTT. Amino acids: CAISEGEVNTEAFF. The gene calls are TRBV10-3 and TRBJ1-1; D unclear. The V and J ends lost 2 bases and 0 bases respectively, with 7 bases between them. CDR3 length: 14 amino acids. Per the germline V gene, CDR1 is ENHRY and CDR2 is SYGVKD.

This clonotype was seen many times. V is TRBV28 and J is TRBJ1-3, with D possibly matching TRBD1 (6 bases). This CDR3 spans 17 amino acids. Germline CDR1 MDHEN, CDR2 SYDVKM. Trimming took off 3 bases at V and 4 bases at J, with 19 bases between the two ends. In DNA, the CDR3 is TGTGCCAGCAGTTTCCCCCCCGAAGGGGGATCGGGAAACACCATATATTTT. This codes for CASSFPPEGGSGNTIYF.

The rearrangement links TRBV20-1 to TRBJ2-5, with 8 bases fitting TRBD1. CDR1 is DFQATT, CDR2 SNEGSKA, per germline (reference sequence). This CDR3 spans 14 amino acids. V lost 5 bases to trimming and J lost 3 bases; unmatched junction nucleotides: 8. This CDR3 is CSALGQDLEETQYF. CDR3 DNA: TGCAGTGCTTTGGGACAGGACTTAGAAGAGACCCAGTACTTC.

This clonotype was counted ten times or more. This sequence joins TRBV5-6 and TRBJ2-3; D call uncertain. The CDR3 is made up of 16 amino acids. V shed 0 bases and J shed 2 bases, with 13 bases lying between them. Germline V gene lookup returns CDR1 SGHDT and CDR2 YYEEEE. The CDR3 region has the DNA TGTGCCAGCAGCTTGGTCTGGTCGCGATCCACAGATACGCAGTATTTT. Translating it yields CASSLVWSRSTDTQYF.

This chain uses TRBV27 with TRBJ1-5, with a possible D match to TRBD1 (6 bases). V was pared by 2 bases and J by 5 bases, with 10 bases between. The CDR3 has 14 residues. Germline CDR1 is MNHEY and CDR2 is SMNVEV (reference sequence). CDR3 region: CASSLRQVDQPQHF. The CDR3 coding sequence is TGTGCCAGCAGTTTAAGACAGGTGGATCAGCCCCAGCATTTT.

This clonotype was seen at least ten times. The chain carries TRBV6-1 and TRBJ2-1, with 10 bases lining up with TRBD1. The CDR3 totals 15 residues. Per the germline V gene, CDR1 is MNHNS and CDR2 is SASEGT. The J segment lost 3 bases and the V segment lost 4 bases, leaving 3 bases of the junction unmatched. The CDR3 loop reads CASSGQGAIYNEQFF. As DNA, the CDR3 is TGTGCCAGCAGTGGACAGGGGGCAATCTACAATGAGCAGTTCTTC.

The sample holds many counts of this clonotype. This sequence joins TRBV7-8 and TRBJ1-1; no clear D gene. Germline V gene data show CDR1 as SGHVS and CDR2 as FQNEAQ. V dropped 5 bases and J dropped 3 bases, with 19 bases sitting between them. The CDR3 totals 16 residues. CDR3: CASSPRYKGEDTEAFF. CDR3 DNA: TGTGCCAGCAGCCCTCGGTATAAGGGTGAGGACACTGAAGCTTTCTTT.